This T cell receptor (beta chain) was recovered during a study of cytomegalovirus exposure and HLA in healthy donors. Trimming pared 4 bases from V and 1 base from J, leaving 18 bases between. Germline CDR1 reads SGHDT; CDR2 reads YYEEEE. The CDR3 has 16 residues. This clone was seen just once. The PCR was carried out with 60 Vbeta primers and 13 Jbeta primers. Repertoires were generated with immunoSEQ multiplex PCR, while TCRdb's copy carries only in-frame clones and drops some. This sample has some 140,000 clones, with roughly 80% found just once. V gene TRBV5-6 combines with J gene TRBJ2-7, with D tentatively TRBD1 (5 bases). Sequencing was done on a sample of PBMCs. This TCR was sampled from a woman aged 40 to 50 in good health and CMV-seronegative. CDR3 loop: CASSPSTGRASYEQYF. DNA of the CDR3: TGTGCCAGCAGCCCATCCACAGGTCGCGCGTCCTACGAGCAGTACTTC.